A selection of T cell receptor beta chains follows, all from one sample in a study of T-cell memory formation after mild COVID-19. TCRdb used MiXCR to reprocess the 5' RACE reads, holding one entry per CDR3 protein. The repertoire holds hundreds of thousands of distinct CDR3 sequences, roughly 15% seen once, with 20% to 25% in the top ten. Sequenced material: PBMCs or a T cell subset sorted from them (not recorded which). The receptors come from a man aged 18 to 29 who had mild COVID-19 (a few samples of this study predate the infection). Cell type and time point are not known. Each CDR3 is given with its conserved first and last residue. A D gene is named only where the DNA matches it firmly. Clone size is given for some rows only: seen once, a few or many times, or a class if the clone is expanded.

cdr3_aa: CASSPGGANSGNTIYF; cdr3_nt: TGTGCCAGCAGCCCGGGGGGCGCCAACTCTGGAAACACCATATATTTT; j_call: TRBJ1-3; clone_size: few; v_call: TRBV9; d_call: NA
cdr3_aa: CASSLPGRENIQYF; cdr3_nt: TGTGCCAGCAGCCTACCGGGGCGGGAAAACATTCAGTACTTC; j_call: TRBJ2-4; clone_size: NA; v_call: TRBV14; d_call: NA
cdr3_aa: CASSDGGPGETQYF; cdr3_nt: TGTGCCAGCAGTGATGGGGGGCCAGGGGAGACCCAGTACTTC; j_call: TRBJ2-5; clone_size: NA; v_call: TRBV25-1; d_call: NA
cdr3_aa: CASSSTITSWDEQFF; cdr3_nt: TGTGCCAGCAGCTCCACCATTACGAGTTGGGATGAGCAGTTCTTC; j_call: TRBJ2-1; clone_size: NA; v_call: TRBV7-2; d_call: NA
cdr3_aa: CSVTRDYRYGYTF; cdr3_nt: TGCAGCGTTACTAGGGACTACCGCTATGGCTACACCTTC; j_call: TRBJ1-2; clone_size: NA; v_call: TRBV29-1; d_call: NA
cdr3_aa: CASSMDNQPQHF; cdr3_nt: TGTGCCAGCAGCATGGACAATCAGCCCCAGCATTTT; j_call: TRBJ1-5; clone_size: NA; v_call: TRBV7-9; d_call: NA
cdr3_aa: CASSPGSNQPQHF; cdr3_nt: TGTGCCAGCAGCCCGGGAAGCAATCAGCCCCAGCATTTT; j_call: TRBJ1-5; clone_size: many; v_call: TRBV18; d_call: NA
cdr3_aa: CASSQNLRSAPSSYNEQFF; cdr3_nt: TGCGCCAGCAGCCAAAATCTTAGGAGCGCTCCGAGCTCCTACAATGAGCAGTTCTTC; j_call: TRBJ2-1; clone_size: few; v_call: TRBV4-1; d_call: NA
cdr3_aa: CASSPRGREGPQHF; cdr3_nt: TGTGCCAGCAGTCCCAGGGGCAGGGAGGGACCCCAGCATTTT; j_call: TRBJ1-5; clone_size: few; v_call: TRBV28; d_call: NA
cdr3_aa: CASSDFVSGNTIYF; cdr3_nt: TGTGCCAGCAGCGATTTCGTTTCTGGAAACACCATATATTTT; j_call: TRBJ1-3; clone_size: NA; v_call: TRBV7-2; d_call: NA
cdr3_aa: CASSYSGSQPQHF; cdr3_nt: TGTGCCAGCAGTTACTCCGGGAGCCAGCCCCAGCATTTT; j_call: TRBJ1-5; clone_size: few; v_call: TRBV6-5; d_call: NA
cdr3_aa: CASISPYSGQRSQYF; cdr3_nt: TGTGCCAGCATCTCACCCTACAGCGGACAGAGGTCGCAGTATTTT; j_call: TRBJ2-3; clone_size: NA; v_call: TRBV28; d_call: NA
cdr3_aa: CASTLGVYGYTF; cdr3_nt: TGTGCCAGCACCCTTGGGGTATATGGCTACACCTTC; j_call: TRBJ1-2; clone_size: few; v_call: TRBV27; d_call: NA
cdr3_aa: CASSKIQVNQPQHF; cdr3_nt: TGTGCCAGCAGTAAAATACAGGTGAATCAGCCCCAGCATTTT; j_call: TRBJ1-5; clone_size: few; v_call: TRBV2; d_call: NA
cdr3_aa: CASSLQRGGGTDTQYF; cdr3_nt: TGCGCCAGCAGCTTACAACGGGGGGGCGGCACAGATACGCAGTATTTT; j_call: TRBJ2-3; clone_size: NA; v_call: TRBV5-1; d_call: TRBD2
cdr3_aa: CASTAGASNQPQHF; cdr3_nt: TGTGCCAGCACCGCCGGGGCTAGCAATCAGCCCCAGCATTTT; j_call: TRBJ1-5; clone_size: few; v_call: TRBV28; d_call: NA
cdr3_aa: CAGGKHTEAFF; cdr3_nt: TGTGCAGGCGGGAAACACACTGAAGCTTTCTTT; j_call: TRBJ1-1; clone_size: few; v_call: TRBV2; d_call: NA
cdr3_aa: CASSWGGGLVSHTDTQYF; cdr3_nt: TGTGCCAGCAGCTGGGGCGGGGGGTTGGTTAGCCACACAGATACGCAGTATTTT; j_call: TRBJ2-3; clone_size: NA; v_call: TRBV5-4; d_call: TRBD2
cdr3_aa: CASSLVSRGDPYEQYF; cdr3_nt: TGTGCCAGCAGCTTAGTCTCGCGGGGGGATCCCTACGAGCAGTACTTC; j_call: TRBJ2-7; clone_size: once; v_call: TRBV7-2; d_call: TRBD2
cdr3_aa: CASSFSIRVLDGYTF; cdr3_nt: TGTGCCAGCAGCTTTTCTATTCGGGTGCTCGATGGCTACACCTTC; j_call: TRBJ1-2; clone_size: NA; v_call: TRBV7-2; d_call: NA
cdr3_aa: CSARSSQAKNIQYF; cdr3_nt: TGCAGTGCTAGGAGCTCTCAAGCCAAAAACATTCAGTACTTC; j_call: TRBJ2-4; clone_size: NA; v_call: TRBV20-1; d_call: NA
cdr3_aa: CASSIGRGHNEQFF; cdr3_nt: TGTGCCAGCAGTATCGGCCGGGGGCACAATGAGCAGTTCTTC; j_call: TRBJ2-1; clone_size: few; v_call: TRBV12-3/TRBV12-4; d_call: NA
cdr3_aa: CASSLGGGRMNTEAFF; cdr3_nt: TGTGCCAGCAGCTTGGGGGGGGGACGGATGAACACTGAAGCTTTCTTT; j_call: TRBJ1-1; clone_size: few; v_call: TRBV5-4; d_call: NA
cdr3_aa: CASNPRGRTTEAFF; cdr3_nt: TGTGCCAGCAACCCAAGGGGGAGGACCACTGAAGCTTTCTTT; j_call: TRBJ1-1; clone_size: few; v_call: TRBV6-5; d_call: NA
cdr3_aa: CASSSPDRGRNEKLFF; cdr3_nt: TGTGCCAGCAGCTCCCCCGACAGGGGAAGAAATGAAAAACTGTTTTTT; j_call: TRBJ1-4; clone_size: few; v_call: TRBV7-2; d_call: TRBD1
cdr3_aa: CASSFRSYEQYF; cdr3_nt: TGTGCCAGCAGTTTTAGGTCCTACGAGCAGTACTTC; j_call: TRBJ2-7; clone_size: many; v_call: TRBV12-3/TRBV12-4; d_call: NA